This T cell receptor (beta chain) was sequenced for a study of blood T cell repertoires in COVID-19. V shed 5 bases and J shed 5 bases, with 10 bases lying between them. From germline, CDR1 is SEHNR and CDR2 FQNEAQ (reference sequence). The CDR3 totals 13 residues. Only in-frame clones appear in the TCRdb table, and some are missing; sequencing was by immunoSEQ multiplex PCR. Of about 280,000 clones listed, 82% are singletons. Sequencing was performed on PBMCs or T cells enriched from blood (not recorded which). This clonotype was sampled from a man in his forties who had been exposed to COVID-19. The chain recombines TRBV7-9 with TRBJ1-5, with D possibly TRBD1 on 5 matching bases. The CDR3 nucleotides read TGTGCCAGCAGCGCTATGACAGATCAGCCCCAGCATTTT. This encodes CASSAMTDQPQHF. Full variable domain (remainder filled in from reference TRBV7-9 and TRBJ1-5): DTGVSQNPRHKITKRGQNVTFRCDPISEHNRLYWYRQTLGQGPEFLTYFQNEAQLEKSRLLSDRFSAERPKGSFSTLEIQRTEQGDSAMYLCASSAMTDQPQHFGDGTRLSIL.